This note documents a single TCR beta chain sequence. Its antigen is not known. The entry originates in a study of cytomegalovirus exposure and HLA in healthy donors. This CDR3 is built from 15 residues. Germline V gene lookup returns CDR1 SGDLS and CDR2 YYNGEE. V was clipped by 2 bases and J by 3 bases; unmatched bases: 7. General study findings and limits: In an earlier analysis, in 620 or so donors, most V segments appeared productive either ~87% or ~30% of the time. The study assumed roughly uniform donor sequencing depth for presence/absence analyses.

13 Jbeta primers and 60 Vbeta primers were used for the PCR. This table comes from immunoSEQ multiplex PCR, and its TCRdb copy is limited to in-frame clones, with some not included. The sample records 90,000 to 150,000 clones, about four fifths being singletons. This TCR was sampled from a woman aged 40 to 49 in good health and CMV-seronegative. The rearrangement joins TRBV9 to TRBJ1-2; 7 nucleotides agree with TRBD1. The sample taken for sequencing was PBMCs. The CDR3 sequence is CASSVDRASDYGYTF. CDR3 nucleotide sequence: TGTGCCAGCAGCGTCGACAGGGCCTCCGACTATGGCTACACCTTC.